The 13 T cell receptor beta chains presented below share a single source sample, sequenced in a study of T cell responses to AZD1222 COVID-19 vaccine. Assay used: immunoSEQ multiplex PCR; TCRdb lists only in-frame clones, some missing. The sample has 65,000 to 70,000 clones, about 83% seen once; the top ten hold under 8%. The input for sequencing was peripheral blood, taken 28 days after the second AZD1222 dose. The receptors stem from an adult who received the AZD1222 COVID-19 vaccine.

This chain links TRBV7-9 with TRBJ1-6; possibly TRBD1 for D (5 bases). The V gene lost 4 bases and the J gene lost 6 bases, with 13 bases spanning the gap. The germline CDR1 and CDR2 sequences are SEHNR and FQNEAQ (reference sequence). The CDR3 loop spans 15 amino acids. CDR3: CASSWDGGSNSPLHF. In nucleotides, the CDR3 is TGTGCCAGCAGCTGGGACGGCGGGAGTAATTCACCCCTCCACTTT.

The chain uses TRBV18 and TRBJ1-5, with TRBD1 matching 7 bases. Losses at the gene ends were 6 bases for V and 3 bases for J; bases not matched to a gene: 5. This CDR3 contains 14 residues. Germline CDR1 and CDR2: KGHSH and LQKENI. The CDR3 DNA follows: TGTGCCAGCTCGCCAACAGGGGACAATCAGCCCCAGCATTTT. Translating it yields CASSPTGDNQPQHF.

CDR3 loop: CATSRDGARSYEQYF. In DNA, the CDR3 is TGTGCCACCAGCAGAGATGGGGCTAGGTCCTACGAGCAGTACTTC. The chain employs TRBV15 and TRBJ2-7, with D maybe TRBD1 (5 bases). CDR1 is LNHNV and CDR2 is YYDKDF in the germline V gene (reference sequence). The CDR3 covers 15 residues. The ends were cut back, 0 bases at V and 1 base at J, with 10 bases in the middle.

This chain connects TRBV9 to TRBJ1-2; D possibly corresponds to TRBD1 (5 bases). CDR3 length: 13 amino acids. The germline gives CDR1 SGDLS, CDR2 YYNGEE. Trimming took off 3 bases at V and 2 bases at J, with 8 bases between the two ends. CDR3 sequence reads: CASSDRDNYGYTF. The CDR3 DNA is TGTGCCAGCAGCGACCGGGACAACTATGGCTACACCTTC.

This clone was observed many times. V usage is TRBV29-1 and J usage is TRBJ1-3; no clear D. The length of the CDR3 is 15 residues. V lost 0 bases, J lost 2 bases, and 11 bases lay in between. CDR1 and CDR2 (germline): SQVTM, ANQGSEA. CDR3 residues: CSVEDSFNTGNTIYF. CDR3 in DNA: TGCAGCGTTGAAGATTCGTTTAACACTGGAAACACCATATATTTT.

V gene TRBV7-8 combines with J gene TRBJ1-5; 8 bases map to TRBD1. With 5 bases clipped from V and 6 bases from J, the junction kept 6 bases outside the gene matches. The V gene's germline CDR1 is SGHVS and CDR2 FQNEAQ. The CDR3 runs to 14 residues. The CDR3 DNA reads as TGTGCCAGCAGCACGGACAGGGTGGGTCAGCCCCAGCATTTT. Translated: CASSTDRVGQPQHF.

CDR3 protein: CASSYPQDRAGTPEAFF. CDR3 nucleotides: TGTGCCAGCAGTTACCCGCAAGACAGGGCGGGTACCCCCGAAGCTTTCTTT. This sequence joins TRBV6-2 or TRBV6-3 and TRBJ1-1; 7 bases align to TRBD1. V lost 2 bases, J lost 8 bases, and 17 bases stayed unmatched. Germline V gene sequence: CDR1 MNHEY, CDR2 SVGEGT. The CDR3 spans 17 residues.

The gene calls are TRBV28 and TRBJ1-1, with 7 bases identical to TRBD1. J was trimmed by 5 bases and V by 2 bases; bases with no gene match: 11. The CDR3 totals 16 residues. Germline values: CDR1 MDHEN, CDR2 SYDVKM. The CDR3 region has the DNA TGTGCCAGCAGTTTACCCAGGGGGAGTGGTTGGACTGAAGCTTTCTTT. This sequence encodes CASSLPRGSGWTEAFF. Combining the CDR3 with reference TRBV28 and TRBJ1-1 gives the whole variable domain DVKVTQSSRYLVKRTGEKVFLECVQDMDHENMFWYRQDPGLGLRLIYFSYDVKMKEKGDIPEGYSVSREKKERFSLILESASTNQTSMYLCASSLPRGSGWTEAFFGQGTRLTVV.

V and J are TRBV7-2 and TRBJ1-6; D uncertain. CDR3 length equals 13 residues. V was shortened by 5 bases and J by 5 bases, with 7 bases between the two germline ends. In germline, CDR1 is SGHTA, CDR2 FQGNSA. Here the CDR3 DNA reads TGTGCCAGCAGCCCGAATAATAATTCACCCCTCCACTTT. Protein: CASSPNNNSPLHF.

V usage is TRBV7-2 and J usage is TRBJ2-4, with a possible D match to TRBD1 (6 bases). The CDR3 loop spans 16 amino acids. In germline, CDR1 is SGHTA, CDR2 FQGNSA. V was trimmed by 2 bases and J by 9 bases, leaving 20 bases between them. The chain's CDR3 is CASSLFTGNTRSIQYF. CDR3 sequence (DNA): TGTGCCAGCAGCTTATTTACAGGGAACACGAGGAGCATTCAGTACTTC.

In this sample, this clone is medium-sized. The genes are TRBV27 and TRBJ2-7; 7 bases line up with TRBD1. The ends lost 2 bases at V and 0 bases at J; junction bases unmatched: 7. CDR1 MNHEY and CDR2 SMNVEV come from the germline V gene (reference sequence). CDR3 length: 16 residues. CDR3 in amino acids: CASSLSTGASSYEQYF. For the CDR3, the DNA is TGTGCCAGCAGTTTAAGTACAGGGGCGAGCTCCTACGAGCAGTACTTC.

The CDR3 region is CASSPTGVHGYTF. The CDR3 DNA reads as TGTGCCAGCTCACCAACAGGGGTTCATGGCTACACCTTC. The chain has TRBV18 and TRBJ1-2, with 7 bases identical to TRBD1. CDR1 is KGHSH and CDR2 is LQKENI in the germline V gene. V lost 2 bases, J lost 6 bases, and 3 bases stayed unmatched. This CDR3 is 13 amino acids long.

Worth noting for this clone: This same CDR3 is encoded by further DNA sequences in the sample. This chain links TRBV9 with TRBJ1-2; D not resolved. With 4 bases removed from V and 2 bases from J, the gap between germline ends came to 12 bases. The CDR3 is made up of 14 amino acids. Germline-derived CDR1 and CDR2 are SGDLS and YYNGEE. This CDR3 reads CASSLSRANYGYTF. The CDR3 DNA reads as TGTGCCAGCAGCCTTTCCCGAGCCAACTATGGCTACACCTTC.